The 27 T cell receptor beta chains presented below share a single source sample, sequenced in a study of ipilimumab plus nivolumab after autologous stem cell transplantation. Using immunoSEQ multiplex PCR, the repertoire was profiled, and TCRdb retains in-frame clones only, with some absent. The sample includes 15,000 to 20,000 clones, about 80% of them seen just once. The sample in question was PBMCs, obtained in a trial of ipilimumab plus nivolumab as post-transplant consolidation. The receptors were sampled from a male donor with diffuse large B-cell lymphoma.

This chain joins TRBV6-1 and TRBJ1-4; 9 bases are a match to TRBD1. The CDR3 is 15 amino acids. V shed 1 base and J 8 bases; nucleotides not matched to a gene: 5. Looked up from germline, CDR1 is MNHNS and CDR2 is SASEGT. The CDR3 sequence is CASSEGTGDTEKLFF. Here the CDR3 DNA reads TGTGCCAGCAGTGAAGGGACAGGGGATACCGAAAAACTGTTTTTT.

A few counts support this clone. This rearrangement joins TRBV2 to TRBJ2-7; D remains unclear. CDR3 length equals 14 residues. The germline CDR1 and CDR2 sequences are SNHLY and FYNNEI. V lost 7 bases and J 0 bases, leaving 13 bases between the germline ends. The chain's CDR3 is CASMPRLNSYEQYF. The DNA of the CDR3 is TGTGCCAGCATGCCTAGACTTAACTCCTACGAGCAGTACTTC.

The chain couples TRBV13 to TRBJ2-2; D ambiguous. The CDR3 has 13 residues. Germline V CDR1 and CDR2: PRHDT, FYEKMQ (reference sequence). V was clipped by 1 base and J by 4 bases, with 4 bases between them. The CDR3 loop is CASSLVRTGELFF. In nucleotides, the CDR3 is TGTGCCAGCAGCTTAGTGCGCACCGGGGAGCTGTTTTTT.

This clone was seen once. The V call is TRBV18, the J call TRBJ2-1, with D possibly TRBD1 on 6 matching bases. Germline CDR1 is KGHSH and CDR2 is LQKENI. The CDR3 consists of 15 residues. V lost 6 bases to trimming and J lost 0 bases, with 12 bases between them. CDR3 sequence reads: CASSEQGGSYNEQFF. CDR3 coding DNA: TGTGCCAGCTCCGAACAGGGCGGCTCCTACAATGAGCAGTTCTTC.

V gene TRBV27 combines with J gene TRBJ2-3, with 12 bases fitting TRBD2. CDR1 is MNHEY, CDR2 SMNVEV, per germline (reference sequence). The J segment lost 11 bases and the V segment lost 2 bases, leaving 8 bases of the junction unmatched. CDR3 size: 15 residues. In DNA form, the CDR3 reads TGTGCCAGCAGTTTAGTACTAGCGGGGGGCCGTGGGCAGTATTTT. Protein product: CASSLVLAGGRGQYF.

The V and J genes are TRBV2 and TRBJ2-1; D not resolved. Trimming took 5 bases from V and 0 from J, leaving 14 bases between them. The CDR3 sequence is 16 residues long. CDR1 and CDR2 (germline): SNHLY, FYNNEI. CDR3 sequence reads: CASSPETVTSYNEQFF. The CDR3 DNA follows: TGTGCCAGCAGTCCTGAGACGGTTACCTCCTACAATGAGCAGTTCTTC. Drawing the rest from reference TRBV2 and TRBJ2-1, the complete variable domain is EPEVTQTPSHQVTQMGQEVILRCVPISNHLYFYWYRQILGQKVEFLVSFYNNEISEKSEIFDDQFSVERPDGSNFTLKIRSTKLEDSAMYFCASSPETVTSYNEQFFGPGTRLTVL.

V gene TRBV10-3 combines with J gene TRBJ1-1, with 11 bases lining up with TRBD1. From germline, CDR1 is ENHRY and CDR2 SYGVKD. This CDR3 region has 15 residues. The J segment lost 10 bases and the V segment lost 7 bases, leaving 14 bases of the junction unmatched. The CDR3 here is CAIKKSGTGGLSAFF. The CDR3 bases are TGTGCCATCAAAAAATCCGGGACAGGGGGGTTATCAGCTTTCTTT.

CDR3 in DNA: TGCAGCGTTGGATCCTCGACTAGTCGGAATGAGCAGTTCTTC. This codes for CSVGSSTSRNEQFF. The V call is TRBV29-1, the J call TRBJ2-1; tentative D call: TRBD2 (6 bases). The germline V and J ends were trimmed by 4 bases and 7 bases, with 17 bases remaining between them. Per germline, CDR1 SQVTM and CDR2 ANQGSEA. There are 14 residues in the CDR3.

The genes are TRBV9 and TRBJ2-3; 8 bases are a match to TRBD2. CDR3 length equals 15 residues. V was pared by 0 bases and J by 3 bases, with 3 bases of the junction left unmatched. The germline V gene has CDR1 SGDLS and CDR2 YYNGEE. The CDR3 region is CASSVAGGPTDTQYF. The CDR3 bases are TGTGCCAGCAGCGTAGCGGGGGGGCCAACAGATACGCAGTATTTT.

The genes are TRBV5-1 and TRBJ2-3; 11 bases map to TRBD2. Germline V gene sequence: CDR1 SGHRS, CDR2 YFSETQ. The CDR3 totals 16 residues. The V and J ends lost 7 bases and 1 base, in that order; junction bases with no gene match: 8. CDR3 sequence: CASRPPGLAGTDTQYF. The CDR3 DNA sequence: TGCGCCAGCCGGCCGCCGGGACTAGCGGGCACAGATACGCAGTATTTT.

The rearrangement links TRBV7-9 to TRBJ2-7, with 7 bases identical to TRBD1. Trimming took 5 bases from V and 6 from J; bases not matched to a gene: 4. The CDR3 totals 12 residues. Germline assignment: CDR1 SEHNR and CDR2 FQNEAQ (reference sequence). DNA of the CDR3: TGTGCCAGCAGCCAAACAGGGGCCGAGCAGTACTTC. Translating gives CASSQTGAEQYF.

J is TRBJ1-6 and V is TRBV2, with TRBD1 as a possible D gene (6 bases). CDR3 size: 13 residues. CDR1 and CDR2 from the germline V gene are SNHLY and FYNNEI. Trimming removed 11 bases at V and 6 bases at J, with 14 bases between. DNA for the CDR3: TGTGCCGGACGACAGGTCCTTAATTCACCCCTCCACTTT. It is translated as CAGRQVLNSPLHF.

The V and J genes are TRBV7-2 and TRBJ1-4; the D is unclear. The CDR3 sequence is 12 residues long. CDR1 is SGHTA, CDR2 FQGNSA, per germline. V lost 1 base to trimming and J lost 8 bases, with 5 bases between them. Here the CDR3 DNA reads TGTGCCAGCAGCTTAGTCGGGGAAAAACTGTTTTTT. Residues: CASSLVGEKLFF.

The chain couples TRBV2 to TRBJ1-5; D gene uncertain. V shed 1 base and J shed 0 bases, with 10 bases lying between them. Germline V lookup: CDR1 SNHLY, CDR2 FYNNEI. This CDR3 comprises 16 residues. The CDR3 here is CASSEVGRYSNQPQHF. DNA for the CDR3: TGTGCCAGCAGTGAAGTAGGGAGGTATAGCAATCAGCCCCAGCATTTT. Variable domain in full (rest from reference TRBV2 and TRBJ1-5): EPEVTQTPSHQVTQMGQEVILRCVPISNHLYFYWYRQILGQKVEFLVSFYNNEISEKSEIFDDQFSVERPDGSNFTLKIRSTKLEDSAMYFCASSEVGRYSNQPQHFGDGTRLSIL.

CDR3 in amino acids: CAISEWGGHHSNQPQHF. The CDR3 DNA sequence: TGTGCCATCAGTGAGTGGGGGGGCCACCATAGCAATCAGCCCCAGCATTTT. The V and J genes are TRBV10-3 and TRBJ1-5, with D perhaps TRBD1 (6 bases). Germline CDR1 and CDR2: ENHRY and SYGVKD. Trimming shortened V by 1 base and J by 0 bases, and 13 bases separated the two germline ends. The CDR3 sequence is 17 residues long.

CDR3 protein: CASRGRSDPREDEQYF. The CDR3 nucleotides are TGTGCCAGCAGGGGCAGGTCAGACCCACGGGAGGACGAGCAGTACTTC. The rearrangement joins TRBV14 to TRBJ2-7, with TRBD2 matching 7 bases. Trimming cost V 6 bases and J 5 bases; bases outside gene matches: 16. CDR1 is SGHDN and CDR2 is FVKESK in the germline V gene. The CDR3 is made up of 16 amino acids.

On this clone itself: Germline and junction disagree at one end, which may indicate a read error. The chain couples TRBV6-1 to TRBJ1-2, with a tentative D call TRBD1 (5 bases). The length of the CDR3 is 12 residues. Germline loops: CDR1 MNHNS, CDR2 SASEGT. This CDR3 is CASSEGLQTAAF. CDR3 nucleotides: TGTGCCAGCAGTGAAGGTCTTCAGACAGCCGCCTTC.

The chain couples TRBV4-2 to TRBJ2-1, with 7 positions matching TRBD1. CDR1 and CDR2 from the germline V gene are LGHNA and YNFKEQ. Losses at the gene ends were 3 bases for V and 3 bases for J; bases not matched to a gene: 14. The CDR3 consists of 18 residues. The CDR3 loop reads CASSQGHTGVQDYNEQFF. In DNA, the CDR3 is TGTGCCAGCAGCCAGGGGCATACAGGGGTCCAGGACTACAATGAGCAGTTCTTC.

The chain recombines TRBV12-1 with TRBJ2-2; TRBD1, the D gene given by the table, was not confirmed from the DNA. TRBV12-1 is assigned pseudogene status. There are 14 residues in the CDR3. In DNA, the CDR3 is TGTGCCAGCAGCGGGGGACAGGGGAACGGGGAGCTGTTTTTT. Its translation: CASSGGQGNGELFF.

The gene calls are TRBV4-3 and TRBJ1-2; 7 nucleotides match TRBD1. With V trimmed by 4 bases and J by 4 bases, 6 bases remained unmatched. Germline V lookup: CDR1 LGHNA, CDR2 YSLEER. This CDR3 is built from 14 residues. The DNA for the CDR3 is TGCGCCAGCAGCCCCCAACAGGGGCGCTATGGCTACACCTTC. Translated, it gives CASSPQQGRYGYTF.

V usage is TRBV28 and J usage is TRBJ1-2; weak D call: TRBD1 (5 bases). Trimming took off 3 bases at V and 1 base at J, with 6 bases between the two ends. Germline CDR1 is MDHEN and CDR2 is SYDVKM. The CDR3 totals 13 residues. CDR3 sequence reads: CASSLGLNYGYTF. The CDR3 nucleotides are TGTGCCAGCAGTTTGGGGCTTAACTATGGCTACACCTTC.

The chain's CDR3 is CASSDGTGGFTEAFF. In DNA form, the CDR3 reads TGTGCCAGCAGCGACGGCACGGGGGGGTTCACTGAAGCTTTCTTT. This chain connects TRBV9 to TRBJ1-1, with D possibly being TRBD1 (5 bases). V lost 3 bases to trimming and J lost 4 bases, with 16 bases between them. Per germline, CDR1 SGDLS and CDR2 YYNGEE. The CDR3 has 15 amino acids.

The rearrangement uses TRBV15 and TRBJ2-3; 10 positions match TRBD2. This CDR3 spans 16 amino acids. Per the germline V gene, CDR1 is LNHNV and CDR2 is YYDKDF (reference sequence). With V trimmed by 1 base and J by 2 bases, 3 bases remained unmatched. CDR3 DNA sequence: TGTGCCACCAGCAGAGGCCTAGCGGGGGACACAGATACGCAGTATTTT. Translating gives CATSRGLAGDTDTQYF.

This clone came up a few times. The chain recombines TRBV19 with TRBJ1-2, with 8 bases aligning to TRBD1. Trimming at V came to 5 bases and at J to 1 base, leaving 6 bases not matched to a gene. Germline V gene lookup returns CDR1 LNHDA and CDR2 SQIVND (reference sequence). This CDR3 has 15 residues. CDR3 loop: CASSGRDRSNYGYTF. CDR3 sequence (DNA): TGTGCCAGTAGTGGCCGGGACAGGAGTAACTATGGCTACACCTTC.

The V gene is TRBV5-1, the J gene TRBJ1-1, with TRBD1 matching 7 bases. Germline V gene data show CDR1 as SGHRS and CDR2 as YFSETQ. With 5 bases clipped from V and 2 bases from J, the junction kept 6 bases outside the gene matches. The CDR3 runs 14 residues. Here the CDR3 DNA reads TGCGCCAGCAGGGTAGGGGGCTCCAACACTGAAGCTTTCTTT. It codes for CASRVGGSNTEAFF.

In nucleotides, the CDR3 is TGTGCCAGCAGCTTGGACGACAGGGTATACAATGAGCAGTTCTTC. It is translated as CASSLDDRVYNEQFF. This chain joins TRBV5-5 and TRBJ2-1; the match to TRBD1 covers 7 bases. CDR1 and CDR2 from the germline V gene are SGHKS and YYEKEE (reference sequence). The CDR3 runs to 15 residues. V trimming: 0 bases; J trimming: 4 bases; junction bases outside the gene matches: 4.

The J gene is TRBJ1-1, the V gene TRBV9; no firm D call. Germline lookup yields CDR1 SGDLS and CDR2 YYNGEE. There are 13 residues in the CDR3. V lost 0 bases, J lost 2 bases, and 5 bases lay in between. The CDR3 spells CASSVGINTEAFF. The CDR3 nucleotides are TGTGCCAGCAGCGTAGGGATTAACACTGAAGCTTTCTTT.